Listed below are T cell receptor beta chains from one sample, sequenced in a study of blood T cell repertoires in COVID-19. Sequencing used immunoSEQ multiplex PCR; TCRdb keeps in-frame clones, though not all of them. The sample yields 200,000 to 300,000 clones, approximately 86% seen once. The specimen sequenced was peripheral blood. The receptors were gathered from a woman in her seventies with active or convalescent COVID-19. CDR3s include the opening cysteine and the closing phenylalanine or tryptophan. The order of the fields is CDR3 protein, CDR3 DNA, V gene, clone size, D gene, J gene. D genes are given only for firm matches. Clone size, where shown, is once, few, many, or a class for clones that have expanded.

CDR3aa: CASSAGEGGELFF
CDR3nt: TGTGCCAGCAGCGCGGGGGAGGGAGGGGAGCTGTTTTTT
v_gene: TRBV9
abundance: .
d_gene: TRBD2
j_gene: TRBJ2-2

CDR3aa: CASSQDLAREQYF
CDR3nt: TGCGCCAGCAGCCAAGACCTAGCTCGAGAGCAGTACTTC
v_gene: TRBV4-3
abundance: .
d_gene: .
j_gene: TRBJ2-7

CDR3aa: CASSGQGDGYTF
CDR3nt: TGTGCCAGCAGCGGACAGGGCGATGGCTACACCTTC
v_gene: TRBV6-6
abundance: .
d_gene: TRBD1
j_gene: TRBJ1-2

CDR3aa: CASSLAFNSEAFF
CDR3nt: TGTGCCAGCAGCTTAGCTTTTAACAGTGAAGCTTTCTTT
v_gene: TRBV11-3
abundance: .
d_gene: .
j_gene: TRBJ1-1

CDR3aa: CASSHQIRSENTEAFF
CDR3nt: TGTGCCAGCAGCCACCAAATACGAAGCGAGAACACTGAAGCTTTCTTT
v_gene: TRBV3-1/TRBV3-2
abundance: .
d_gene: .
j_gene: TRBJ1-1

CDR3aa: CAISGEVEQFF
CDR3nt: TGTGCCATCAGTGGAGAGGTTGAGCAGTTCTTC
v_gene: TRBV10-3
abundance: .
d_gene: .
j_gene: TRBJ2-1

CDR3aa: CASSTRGGSDTQYF
CDR3nt: TGTGCCAGCAGTACCCGGGGGGGGTCAGATACGCAGTATTTT
v_gene: TRBV6-5
abundance: .
d_gene: TRBD2
j_gene: TRBJ2-3

CDR3aa: CASTLRGGRNTIYF
CDR3nt: TGTGCCAGTACACTCAGGGGCGGACGAAACACCATATATTTT
v_gene: TRBV19
abundance: .
d_gene: .
j_gene: TRBJ1-3

CDR3aa: CASRSTGIYNEQFF
CDR3nt: TGTGCCAGCAGGTCGACAGGGATCTACAATGAGCAGTTCTTC
v_gene: TRBV3-1/TRBV3-2
abundance: .
d_gene: TRBD1
j_gene: TRBJ2-1

CDR3aa: CASRTRGDGYEQYF
CDR3nt: TGTGCCAGCAGGACTCGGGGGGACGGCTACGAGCAGTACTTC
v_gene: TRBV6-5
abundance: once
d_gene: TRBD2
j_gene: TRBJ2-7

CDR3aa: CASSQADRGADTQYF
CDR3nt: TGCGCCAGCAGCCAGGCTGACAGGGGCGCAGATACGCAGTATTTT
v_gene: TRBV4-3
abundance: .
d_gene: TRBD1
j_gene: TRBJ2-3

CDR3aa: CASSPELAEETQYF
CDR3nt: TGTGCCAGCAGCCCCGAACTAGCGGAAGAGACCCAGTACTTC
v_gene: TRBV5-4
abundance: .
d_gene: TRBD2
j_gene: TRBJ2-5

CDR3aa: CASQDSSYEQYF
CDR3nt: TGTGCCAGCCAGGACAGTTCCTACGAGCAGTACTTC
v_gene: TRBV3-1/TRBV3-2
abundance: .
d_gene: .
j_gene: TRBJ2-7

CDR3aa: CASSQSSGVGNEQFF
CDR3nt: TGTGCCAGCAGCCAAAGTAGCGGGGTAGGTAATGAGCAGTTCTTC
v_gene: TRBV3-1/TRBV3-2
abundance: .
d_gene: TRBD2
j_gene: TRBJ2-1

CDR3aa: CASRQGKRYGYTF
CDR3nt: TGTGCCAGTAGACAGGGGAAGAGATATGGCTACACCTTC
v_gene: TRBV19
abundance: .
d_gene: TRBD1
j_gene: TRBJ1-2

CDR3aa: CASSLGVNTEAFF
CDR3nt: TGTGCCAGCAGCCTAGGGGTAAACACTGAAGCTTTCTTT
v_gene: TRBV28
abundance: .
d_gene: .
j_gene: TRBJ1-1

CDR3aa: CASSQRDRTNEKLFF
CDR3nt: TGCGCCAGCAGCCAACGGGACAGAACTAATGAAAAACTGTTTTTT
v_gene: TRBV4-3
abundance: .
d_gene: TRBD1
j_gene: TRBJ1-4

CDR3aa: CASSPSLDLVGNTIYF
CDR3nt: TGTGCCAGCAGCCCCTCCTTAGATCTCGTCGGGAACACCATATATTTT
v_gene: TRBV9
abundance: .
d_gene: .
j_gene: TRBJ1-3

CDR3aa: CASSYSTSTGGNQPQHF
CDR3nt: TGTGCCAGCAGTTACTCTACATCTACGGGAGGGAATCAGCCCCAGCATTTT
v_gene: TRBV6-2/TRBV6-3
abundance: .
d_gene: .
j_gene: TRBJ1-5

CDR3aa: CSAPTGLEQYF
CDR3nt: TGCAGTGCCCCGACAGGGCTCGAGCAGTACTTC
v_gene: TRBV20-1
abundance: .
d_gene: TRBD1
j_gene: TRBJ2-7

CDR3aa: CASRATGDDPYYGYTF
CDR3nt: TGTGCCAGCAGAGCGACAGGGGACGATCCGTATTATGGCTACACCTTC
v_gene: TRBV27
abundance: .
d_gene: TRBD1
j_gene: TRBJ1-2

CDR3aa: CASSYEDPSTNEKLFF
CDR3nt: TGTGCCAGCAGTTACGAGGATCCTTCAACTAATGAAAAACTGTTTTTT
v_gene: TRBV6-5
abundance: few
d_gene: .
j_gene: TRBJ1-4

CDR3aa: CAGSGGNTDTQYF
CDR3nt: TGTGCCGGCAGCGGGGGGAACACAGATACGCAGTATTTT
v_gene: TRBV2
abundance: .
d_gene: TRBD2
j_gene: TRBJ2-3

CDR3aa: CASSQPTGGSEKLFF
CDR3nt: TGTGCCAGCAGCCAACCGACAGGGGGCTCGGAAAAACTGTTTTTT
v_gene: TRBV3-1/TRBV3-2
abundance: .
d_gene: TRBD1
j_gene: TRBJ1-4

CDR3aa: CAISTPAGGGETQYF
CDR3nt: TGTGCCATCAGTACCCCAGCGGGGGGCGGAGAGACCCAGTACTTC
v_gene: TRBV10-3
abundance: .
d_gene: TRBD2
j_gene: TRBJ2-5

CDR3aa: CASSSSGVGNEKLFF
CDR3nt: TGTGCCAGCAGCTCCTCAGGGGTGGGGAATGAAAAACTGTTTTTT
v_gene: TRBV9
abundance: .
d_gene: .
j_gene: TRBJ1-4

CDR3aa: CASSLDWAGGGRQPQHF
CDR3nt: TGTGCCAGCAGCTTAGATTGGGCGGGGGGAGGTCGTCAGCCCCAGCATTTT
v_gene: TRBV11-2
abundance: .
d_gene: .
j_gene: TRBJ1-5

CDR3aa: CASSLAPSSNEQFF
CDR3nt: TGTGCCAGCAGCTTGGCCCCATCGAGCAATGAGCAGTTCTTC
v_gene: TRBV5-6
abundance: .
d_gene: .
j_gene: TRBJ2-1

CDR3aa: CARPTFGTGGHQPQHF
CDR3nt: TGTGCCAGACCCACTTTCGGGACAGGGGGCCATCAGCCCCAGCATTTT
v_gene: TRBV9
abundance: .
d_gene: TRBD1
j_gene: TRBJ1-5

CDR3aa: CASSPGLVNNEQFF
CDR3nt: TGTGCCAGCAGCCCCGGACTAGTAAATAATGAGCAGTTCTTC
v_gene: TRBV3-1/TRBV3-2
abundance: .
d_gene: TRBD2
j_gene: TRBJ2-1